The sequence of this TCR beta chain was determined in a study of regulatory T cells in long-lasting Graves disease. Regarding the study as a whole: Thyroid tissue went unstudied; only peripheral blood was examined.

Sequencing libraries for TCR beta were prepared with iRepertoire HTBI primers and Arm-PCR of CDR3 regions. TCRdb reprocessed the multiplex PCR reads with MiXCR, giving one entry per CDR3 protein. The data show about 520,000 distinct CDR3 sequences, 12% seen once. As for time point: newly diagnosed GD, antithyroid drugs for less than 3 months. Making the TCR library involved RNA that had been extracted from PBMCs. Germline V gene lookup returns CDR1 MNHNS and CDR2 SASEGT. The CDR3 extends over 13 amino acids. With 6 bases clipped from V and 1 base from J, the junction kept 2 bases outside the gene matches. This clonotype occurred many times. Its antigen is currently unknown. The same sample was also studied in work on T cells in Graves' hyperthyroidism and ophthalmopathy.

The V gene is TRBV6-1, the J gene TRBJ1-1, with TRBD1 matching 7 bases. The source of this sequence is a woman in her 30s with Graves disease. Here the sequenced sample was peripheral blood mononuclear cells (PBMCs), taken at new diagnosis, from a patient treated with antithyroid drugs. The CDR3 DNA sequence: TGTGCCAGCAGGCGACAGGGGAACACTGAAGCTTTCTTT. Encoded protein: CASRRQGNTEAFF.